This TCR beta chain was observed in a study of T cells in women clearing cervical HPV infection. Study in general: Case blood was drawn when the lesion was first found; control blood after infection became undetectable. HLA type stays a possible confounder, typing being limited. Study-wide results and caveats: Cases carried less TRBV6-7 than controls: approximately 0.1% versus 0.16%.

The V end was cut by 2 bases, the J end by 1 base, with 5 bases between. The CDR3 consists of 13 residues. This table comes from immunoSEQ multiplex PCR, and its TCRdb copy is limited to in-frame clones, with some not included. The table for this sample gives some 21,000 clones. As concerns this clone: Its antigen is not identified. The CDR3 goes on 3 residues after the read ends, and that part is filled in from the germline J gene.

The sample was blood buffy coat. The sequence was collected from a woman aged 18 to 69 with a cervical HPV16 infection that either progressed to CIN3+ or cleared (not recorded which). This sequence joins TRBV12-3 or TRBV12-4 and TRBJ1-1, with D maybe TRBD1 (5 bases). The sequenced CDR3 bases are TGTGCCAGCAGTTTAAGGGGGAACACTGAA. Its protein product is CASSLRGNTE. The full CDR3 reads CASSLRGNTEAFF.